The clone carrying this T cell receptor (beta chain) was recorded only once. What it recognizes is unknown. Sequencing was performed with immunoSEQ multiplex PCR; in TCRdb, only in-frame clones are kept and a portion is missing. The table records approximately 97,000 clones, approximately 88% of them present only once. These data come from a study of identifying expanded T cells in peripheral blood. Study conclusions and caveats: Roughly 1.2 clones differed between technical replicates, versus around 15 and 19 over time.

This CDR3 contains 13 residues. CDR1 MNHEY and CDR2 SMNVEV come from the germline V gene (reference sequence). V was clipped by 6 bases and J by 7 bases, with 13 bases between them. Collection occurred without any documented infections or immune events in donors. This chain connects TRBV27 to TRBJ1-5; D may be TRBD1 (6 bases). The TCR was taken from a person aged 18 to 70 in good health. Source material: blood. CDR3 protein: CASSRQTGQPQHF. The CDR3 DNA follows: TGTGCCAGCAGCAGACAGACAGGACAGCCCCAGCATTTT.